The 22 T cell receptor beta chains presented below share a single source sample, sequenced in a study of shared clonotypes between healthy human individuals. Generated by immunoSEQ multiplex PCR, the TCRdb table keeps only in-frame clones and is missing some. This repertoire shows around 990,000 clones, about 80% found once; its top ten account for roughly 0.9%. Sequencing used memory CD4+ T cells from PBMCs. This sample's subset: CD45RA-negative fraction. The receptors were gathered from a man between 18 and 29 years old in good health. Some clones in this sample may be carry-over from other donors' samples.

The chain couples TRBV9 to TRBJ2-3; weak D call: TRBD1 (5 bases). The ends were cut back, 3 bases at V and 4 bases at J, with 12 bases in the middle. The germline V gene has CDR1 SGDLS and CDR2 YYNGEE. The CDR3 length is 14 residues. CDR3 amino acids: CASSAAGIADTQYF. The CDR3 nucleotides are TGTGCCAGCAGCGCCGCAGGGATCGCAGATACGCAGTATTTT.

In nucleotides, the CDR3 is TGTGCCAGCAGCCAAGTTAGCGGGGGTCCAATCTGCGAGCAGTACTTC. This encodes CASSQVSGGPICEQYF. V is TRBV14 and J is TRBJ2-7; TRBD2 matches at 9 bases. With 1 base clipped from V and 6 bases from J, the junction kept 10 bases outside the gene matches. Germline lookup yields CDR1 SGHDN and CDR2 FVKESK. The CDR3 extends over 16 amino acids.

The chain employs TRBV27 and TRBJ2-5, with 7 bases matching TRBD1. Germline V gene lookup returns CDR1 MNHEY and CDR2 SMNVEV (reference sequence). The CDR3 length is 13 residues. The ends lost 9 bases at V and 1 base at J; junction bases unmatched: 5. The CDR3 sequence is CASGDSLQETQYF. CDR3 nucleotide sequence: TGTGCCAGTGGGGACAGCCTCCAAGAGACCCAGTACTTC.

The genes are TRBV14 and TRBJ1-1; the D gene is possibly TRBD1 (5 bases). CDR1 is SGHDN and CDR2 is FVKESK in the germline V gene. The CDR3 has 14 amino acids. V lost 1 base, J lost 5 bases, and 11 bases lay in between. In DNA form, the CDR3 reads TGTGCCAGCAGCCAAGGTGGGGGTTGGACTGAAGCTTTCTTT. It yields the protein CASSQGGGWTEAFF.

The table lists this clone with a few counts. This chain connects TRBV14 to TRBJ1-2; the D gene is possibly TRBD1 (5 bases). Germline V gives CDR1 SGHDN, CDR2 FVKESK. The CDR3 is 14 amino acids. V shed 5 bases and J shed 8 bases, with 18 bases lying between them. The CDR3 bases are TGTGCCAGCAGCAGCAGGGTAGTAAGAAACGGCTACACCTTC. Its protein product is CASSSRVVRNGYTF.

This clone was seen a single time. This rearrangement joins TRBV7-7 to TRBJ2-5; D is uncertain. The CDR3 spans 14 residues. Germline CDR1 and CDR2: SSHAT and FNYEAQ (reference sequence). Between the trimmed V and J ends, which lost 0 bases and 3 bases, there was a span of 8 bases. DNA for the CDR3: TGTGCCAGCAGCTTAGCGTTCAACGAAGAGACCCAGTACTTC. Its protein product is CASSLAFNEETQYF.

The rearrangement uses TRBV2 and TRBJ1-5; the D is unclear. Per germline, CDR1 SNHLY and CDR2 FYNNEI. This CDR3 region has 17 residues. Trimming took 0 bases from V and 2 from J, leaving 14 bases between them. CDR3 residues: CASSEALGVRGNQPQHF. The DNA of the CDR3 is TGTGCCAGCAGTGAAGCGCTTGGGGTAAGGGGCAATCAGCCCCAGCATTTT.

The chain joins TRBV4-1 to TRBJ2-3; D is perhaps TRBD2 (5 bases). V lost 1 base to trimming and J lost 1 base, with 18 bases between them. Per germline, CDR1 MGHRA and CDR2 YSYEKL. The length of the CDR3 is 18 residues. CDR3 in DNA: TGCGCCAGCAGCCAAGGTGAGGGCGGAAACCACCGCACAGATACGCAGTATTTT. It specifies CASSQGEGGNHRTDTQYF.

The gene calls are TRBV4-2 and TRBJ1-1; unclear D gene. Per the germline V gene, CDR1 is LGHNA and CDR2 is YNFKEQ. This CDR3 has 15 amino acids. The V end was cut by 0 bases, the J end by 0 bases, with 8 bases between. For the CDR3, the DNA is TGTGCCAGCAGCCAAGACGGGTCCCTGAACACTGAAGCTTTCTTT. Its translation: CASSQDGSLNTEAFF.

The V and J genes are TRBV5-1 and TRBJ1-3, with 8 positions matching TRBD1. V was clipped by 4 bases and J by 7 bases; unmatched bases: 7. The CDR3 has 14 amino acids. Germline CDR1 and CDR2: SGHRS and YFSETQ. The CDR3 region has the DNA TGCGCCAGCAGCCCGGACAGGGCCAGGAACACCATATATTTT. Its translation: CASSPDRARNTIYF. The full variable domain, its missing parts supplied by reference TRBV5-1 and TRBJ1-3, is KAGVTQTPRYLIKTRGQQVTLSCSPISGHRSVSWYQQTPGQGLQFLFEYFSETQRNKGNFPGRFSGRQFSNSRSEMNVSTLELGDSALYLCASSPDRARNTIYFGEGSWLTVV.

The J gene is TRBJ1-2, the V gene TRBV25-1, with TRBD1 matching over 8 bases. Germline lookup yields CDR1 MGHDK and CDR2 SYGVNS. The CDR3 runs 17 residues. The V segment lost 8 bases and the J segment 1 base; nucleotides outside the gene matches: 15. The CDR3 is CASPQGRDRPRNYGYTF. The CDR3 nucleotides read TGTGCCAGCCCCCAAGGCCGGGACAGGCCTCGTAACTATGGCTACACCTTC.

V usage is TRBV5-5 and J usage is TRBJ2-7; D unresolved. The CDR3 contains 15 residues. The germline V gene has CDR1 SGHKS and CDR2 YYEKEE (reference sequence). Trimming shortened V by 1 base and J by 0 bases, and 11 bases separated the two germline ends. CDR3 sequence: CASSLYGSSSYEQYF. The CDR3, as DNA: TGTGCCAGCAGCTTGTATGGCTCCAGCTCCTACGAGCAGTACTTC.

Only one count was recorded for this clone. V is TRBV28 and J is TRBJ2-7; D is ambiguous. This CDR3 is built from 14 residues. Germline CDR1 MDHEN, CDR2 SYDVKM. Trimming left V 5 bases short and J 6 bases short, with 17 bases between. The CDR3 DNA sequence: TGTGCCAGCAGTACCCCGTTTCTAACGCTCGAGCAGTACTTC. Residues: CASSTPFLTLEQYF.

The genes are TRBV9 and TRBJ1-6; D gene unclear. V was trimmed by 2 bases and J by 0 bases, leaving 6 bases between them. Germline V gene sequence: CDR1 SGDLS, CDR2 YYNGEE. The CDR3 extends over 15 amino acids. CDR3: CASSVGSSYNSPLHF. CDR3 sequence (DNA): TGTGCCAGCAGCGTGGGGAGCTCCTATAATTCACCCCTCCACTTT. Full variable domain (outside the CDR3, taken from reference TRBV9 and TRBJ1-6): DSGVTQTPKHLITATGQRVTLRCSPRSGDLSVYWYQQSLDQGLQFLIQYYNGEERAKGNILERFSAQQFPDLHSELNLSSLELGDSALYFCASSVGSSYNSPLHFGNGTRLTVT.

This clone was seen more than once but under ten times. This chain connects TRBV10-2 to TRBJ2-5, with D hard to call. Germline loops: CDR1 WSHSY, CDR2 SAAADI. V lost 3 bases and J 4 bases, leaving 9 bases between the germline ends. This CDR3 region has 13 residues. The chain's CDR3 is CASSDVGSETQYF. CDR3 bases: TGCGCCAGCAGTGACGTCGGGTCAGAGACCCAGTACTTC.

About this clone: This same CDR3 is encoded by further DNA sequences in the sample. V is TRBV4-1 and J is TRBJ1-2; D gene uncertain. The V end was cut by 0 bases, the J end by 3 bases, with 5 bases between. CDR3 size: 13 residues. From germline, CDR1 is MGHRA and CDR2 YSYEKL. In DNA, the CDR3 is TGCGCCAGCAGCCAAGACACAGACTATGGCTACACCTTC. Translated: CASSQDTDYGYTF.

V usage is TRBV6-5 and J usage is TRBJ1-4; D gene uncertain. The CDR3 totals 14 residues. With 10 bases removed from V and 0 bases from J, the gap between germline ends came to 12 bases. In germline, CDR1 is MNHEY, CDR2 SVGAGI. As DNA, the CDR3 is TGTGCCACCCGGGGTCTCTCAACTAATGAAAAACTGTTTTTT. It yields the protein CATRGLSTNEKLFF.

This chain links TRBV28 with TRBJ1-2, with 8 positions matching TRBD1. V shed 6 bases, J shed 7 bases, and the junction held 10 bases outside the gene matches. CDR1 and CDR2 from the germline V gene are MDHEN and SYDVKM. This CDR3 has 14 residues. CDR3 loop: CASRKPQGAGGYTF. The DNA for the CDR3 is TGTGCCAGCAGAAAACCCCAGGGGGCTGGTGGCTACACCTTC.

The rearrangement joins TRBV11-2 to TRBJ1-2, with no clear D. Germline CDR1 and CDR2: SGHAT and FQNNGV. V lost 5 bases and J 4 bases, leaving 11 bases between the germline ends. CDR3 length equals 13 residues. In nucleotides, the CDR3 is TGTGCCAGCAGCCCCCGGACGGTCTATGGCTACACCTTC. Translation gives CASSPRTVYGYTF. Complete variable domain (other parts from reference TRBV11-2 and TRBJ1-2): EAGVAQSPRYKIIEKRQSVAFWCNPISGHATLYWYQQILGQGPKLLIQFQNNGVVDDSQLPKDRFSAERLKGVDSTLKIQPAKLEDSAVYLCASSPRTVYGYTFGSGTRLTVV.

This clone is a singleton in its sample. This chain links TRBV19 with TRBJ1-4, with D unresolved. CDR3 size: 14 residues. With 4 bases removed from V and 3 bases from J, the gap between germline ends came to 9 bases. The germline V gene has CDR1 LNHDA and CDR2 SQIVND (reference sequence). CDR3 amino acids: CASSKEGANEKLFF. The CDR3 bases are TGTGCCAGTAGTAAGGAAGGTGCTAATGAAAAACTGTTTTTT.

Comments on this clone: The DNA is left out, because the CDR3 cannot be placed on it with certainty; the CDR3 is given as TCRdb lists it. V usage is TRBV7-9 and J usage is TRBJ2-1; TRBD2, the table's D call, lacks a check against the DNA. The CDR3 region is 12 residues in length, termini included. Germline V lookup: CDR1 SEHNR, CDR2 FQNEAQ (reference sequence). CDR3 protein: CASSGGWGLGIF.

The chain employs TRBV11-2 and TRBJ2-1; no clear D gene. Trimming removed 1 base at V and 10 bases at J, with 5 bases between. The CDR3 has 11 amino acids. From germline, CDR1 is SGHAT and CDR2 FQNNGV. Written as DNA, the CDR3 is TGTGCCAGCAGCTTAGTTCGGGAGCAGTTCTTC. It translates to CASSLVREQFF.